Listed here are 12 T cell receptor beta chains from one sample, sequenced in a study of T-cell memory formation after mild COVID-19. Using its own MiXCR run on the 5' RACE reads, TCRdb lists one record per CDR3 protein. Found here are roughly 150,000 distinct CDR3 sequences, approximately 12% of them singletons; the top ten hold roughly 3.4%. Sequencing used PBMCs or a T cell subset sorted from them (not recorded which). These receptors were collected from a man between 18 and 35 years old who had mild COVID-19 (a few samples of this study predate the infection). Cell type and time point are not known.

The chain has TRBV6-1 and TRBJ2-3; D is tentatively TRBD1 or TRBD2 (5 bases each). Germline assignment: CDR1 MNHNS and CDR2 SASEGT. V gave up 1 base and J gave up 3 bases, with 14 bases separating them. This CDR3 has 16 residues. CDR3 sequence reads: CASSEGWGKGTDTQYF. DNA of the CDR3: TGTGCCAGCAGTGAAGGGTGGGGGAAGGGGACAGATACGCAGTATTTT.

This clonotype was seen only a few times. This rearrangement joins TRBV24-1 to TRBJ2-3; TRBD1 agrees at 9 bases. The CDR3 has 17 amino acids. The junction had 6 bases not matched to a gene; V was cut back by 2 bases and J by 1 base. Germline CDR1 KGHDR, CDR2 SFDVKD. CDR3: CATSDSYRGPGTDTQYF. CDR3 DNA sequence: TGTGCCACCAGTGATTCCTACAGGGGGCCAGGCACAGATACGCAGTATTTT.

The table lists this clonotype with many counts. The J gene is TRBJ2-5, the V gene TRBV12-3 or TRBV12-4; no clear D. V lost 2 bases, J lost 7 bases, and 8 bases lay in between. This CDR3 spans 12 amino acids. CDR3 sequence (DNA): TGTGCCAGCAGTTTATCCCATGGGACCCAGTACTTC. Translated: CASSLSHGTQYF.

This clonotype was recorded at least ten times. The chain links TRBV6-6 to TRBJ1-1; D is unclear. CDR3 length equals 14 residues. In germline, CDR1 is MNHNY, CDR2 SVGAGI (reference sequence). Trimming took off 4 bases at V and 0 bases at J, with 9 bases between the two ends. CDR3 loop: CASSLPVMNTEAFF. The CDR3 DNA is TGTGCCAGCAGTTTGCCGGTGATGAACACTGAAGCTTTCTTT.

CDR3: CASSSSPGQYEQYV. CDR3 coding DNA: TGTGCCAGCAGTTCTAGCCCGGGGCAGTACGAGCAGTACGTC. The V call is TRBV28, the J call TRBJ2-7; tentatively, D is TRBD1 or TRBD2 (5 bases each). The V and J ends lost 4 bases and 4 bases respectively, with 14 bases between them. The V gene's germline CDR1 is MDHEN and CDR2 SYDVKM. The CDR3 has 14 residues.

To note about this clonotype: The junction departs from germline at one end; a sequencing error may be responsible. This chain uses TRBV6-5 with TRBJ1-4; D unclear. Germline loops: CDR1 MNHEY, CDR2 SVGAGI. The CDR3 is 11 amino acids. CDR3 sequence reads: CASRRDEKLYF. CDR3 bases: TGTGCCAGCAGAAGGGATGAAAAACTGTATTTT.

The CDR3 region has the DNA TGTGCCAGCAGCCGAAGACAGGGGAATTCACCCCTCCACTTT. Its protein product is CASSRRQGNSPLHF. V gene TRBV7-3 combines with J gene TRBJ1-6; 8 positions agree with TRBD1. This CDR3 is built from 14 residues. J was trimmed by 7 bases and V by 5 bases; bases with no gene match: 4. Germline V gene data show CDR1 as SGHTA and CDR2 as FQGTGA.

This clonotype has a handful of counts. The chain employs TRBV7-9 and TRBJ1-1; D is unresolved. This CDR3 comprises 14 residues. V lost 5 bases, J lost 10 bases, and 20 bases lay in between. Per germline, CDR1 SEHNR and CDR2 FQNEAQ (reference sequence). The CDR3 spells CASSQDYGHTRAFF. In nucleotides, the CDR3 is TGTGCCAGCAGCCAGGACTACGGGCATACACGAGCTTTCTTT.

The table lists this clonotype with a few counts. The chain has TRBV25-1 and TRBJ1-2; D gene unclear. V lost 6 bases to trimming and J lost 4 bases, with 12 bases between them. Germline loops: CDR1 MGHDK, CDR2 SYGVNS. The CDR3 runs 13 residues. CDR3 DNA sequence: TGTGCCAGCAGCGAGGACCCTGCCTATGGCTACACCTTC. It encodes CASSEDPAYGYTF.

The chain employs TRBV20-1 and TRBJ1-4; the D gene is possibly TRBD1 (6 bases). V dropped 3 bases and J dropped 6 bases, with 23 bases sitting between them. CDR1 and CDR2 (germline): DFQATT, SNEGSKA (reference sequence). There are 17 residues in the CDR3. CDR3 nucleotides: TGCAGTGCTAGGACCGAGGCCGAACAGGGTCAGGATGAAAAACTGTTTTTT. Translating gives CSARTEAEQGQDEKLFF.

This clonotype has just a few counts. The chain joins TRBV6-2 or TRBV6-3 to TRBJ2-1, with 9 nucleotides matching TRBD2. Trimming took 4 bases from V and 3 from J; bases not matched to a gene: 10. This CDR3 is 17 amino acids long. The germline gives CDR1 MNHEY, CDR2 SVGEGT. The CDR3 coding sequence is TGTGCCAGCAGTTCCCGGGGTAGCGGGGGCCTCTACAATGAGCAGTTCTTC. It specifies CASSSRGSGGLYNEQFF.

The table lists this clonotype with many counts. J is TRBJ2-2 and V is TRBV5-5, with a possible D match to TRBD2 (5 bases). Germline V lookup: CDR1 SGHKS, CDR2 YYEKEE (reference sequence). This CDR3 spans 15 amino acids. V was cut by 2 bases and J by 4 bases, with 12 bases left in between. The CDR3 bases are TGTGCCAGCAGCTTACAAACGCTAGCCACCGGGGAGCTGTTTTTT. This translates into CASSLQTLATGELFF.